This T cell receptor beta chain originates from a study of PD-1 blockade in classical Hodgkin lymphoma. The ends were cut back, 4 bases at V and 7 bases at J, with 17 bases in the middle. Germline CDR1 MNHEY, CDR2 SVGAGI. This CDR3 spans 15 amino acids. The time point denotes: cycle 4 day 1 (C4D1), after 6 weeks of nivolumab. Every patient relapsed after autologous stem cell transplantation, and brentuximab vedotin exposure varied. The CD4+ T cells used were purified from thawed PBMCs through magnetic negative selection. Using immunoSEQ multiplex PCR, the repertoire was profiled, and TCRdb retains in-frame clones only, with some absent. In the table there are tens of thousands of clones, around 80% of which are singletons.

This clonotype was sampled from a human donor with classical Hodgkin lymphoma. The J gene is TRBJ2-1, the V gene TRBV6-5, with D possibly being TRBD2 (5 bases). The source material was CD4+ T cells from blood, sampled before the fourth cycle of nivolumab. The CDR3 is CASSSRGGRLNEQFF. For the CDR3, the DNA is TGTGCCAGCAGTTCACGGGGTGGACGGTTAAATGAGCAGTTCTTC.